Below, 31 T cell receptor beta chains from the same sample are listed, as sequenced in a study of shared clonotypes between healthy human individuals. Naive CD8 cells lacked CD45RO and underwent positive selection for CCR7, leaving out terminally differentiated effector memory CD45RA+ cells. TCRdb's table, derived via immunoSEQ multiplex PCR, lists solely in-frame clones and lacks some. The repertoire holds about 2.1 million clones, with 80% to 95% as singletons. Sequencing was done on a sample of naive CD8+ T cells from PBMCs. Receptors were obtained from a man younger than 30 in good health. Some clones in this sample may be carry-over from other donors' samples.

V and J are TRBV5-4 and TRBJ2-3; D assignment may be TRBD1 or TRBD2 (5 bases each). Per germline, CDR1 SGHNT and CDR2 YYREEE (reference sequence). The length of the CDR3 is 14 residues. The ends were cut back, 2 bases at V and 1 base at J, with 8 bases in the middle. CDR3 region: CASSFLGGTDTQYF. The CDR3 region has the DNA TGTGCCAGCAGCTTTTTGGGGGGCACAGATACGCAGTATTTT.

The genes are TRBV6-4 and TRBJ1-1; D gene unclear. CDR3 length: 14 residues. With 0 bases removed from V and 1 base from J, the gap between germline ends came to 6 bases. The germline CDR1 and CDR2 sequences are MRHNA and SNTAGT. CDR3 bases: TGTGCCAGCAGTGACTCAGGCCGGAACACTGAAGCTTTCTTT. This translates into CASSDSGRNTEAFF.

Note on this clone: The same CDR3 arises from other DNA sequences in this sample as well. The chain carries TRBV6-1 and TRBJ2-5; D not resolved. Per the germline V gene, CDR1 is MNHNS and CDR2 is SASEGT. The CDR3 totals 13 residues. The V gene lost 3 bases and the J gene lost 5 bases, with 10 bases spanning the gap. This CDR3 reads CASSEGLRETQYF. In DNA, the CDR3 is TGTGCCAGCAGTGAGGGTCTGCGGGAGACCCAGTACTTC.

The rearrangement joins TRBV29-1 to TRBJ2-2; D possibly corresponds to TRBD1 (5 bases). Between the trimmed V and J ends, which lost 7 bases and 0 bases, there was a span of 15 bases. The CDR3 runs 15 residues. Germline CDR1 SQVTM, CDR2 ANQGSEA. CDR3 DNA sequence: TGCAGCGCCACAGGTTGGGCCGCGAACACCGGGGAGCTGTTTTTT. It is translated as CSATGWAANTGELFF.

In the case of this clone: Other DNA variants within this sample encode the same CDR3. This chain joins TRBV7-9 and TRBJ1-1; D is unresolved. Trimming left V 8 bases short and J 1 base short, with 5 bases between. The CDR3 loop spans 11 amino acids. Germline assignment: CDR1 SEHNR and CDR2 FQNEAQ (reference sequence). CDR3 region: CASRSNTEAFF. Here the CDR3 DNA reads TGTGCCAGCCGGTCGAACACTGAAGCTTTCTTT.

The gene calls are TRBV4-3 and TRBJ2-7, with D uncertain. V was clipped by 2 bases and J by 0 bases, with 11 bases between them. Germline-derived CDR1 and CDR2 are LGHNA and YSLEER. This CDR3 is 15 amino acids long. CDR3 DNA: TGCGCCAGCAGCCAAACGGTGGTGAGCTCCTACGAGCAGTACTTC. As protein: CASSQTVVSSYEQYF.

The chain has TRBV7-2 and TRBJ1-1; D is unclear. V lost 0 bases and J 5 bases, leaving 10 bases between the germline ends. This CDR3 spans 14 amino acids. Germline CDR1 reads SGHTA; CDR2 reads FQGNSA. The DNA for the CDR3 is TGTGCCAGCAGCTTAGCTGGTTGGTGGACTGAAGCTTTCTTT. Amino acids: CASSLAGWWTEAFF.

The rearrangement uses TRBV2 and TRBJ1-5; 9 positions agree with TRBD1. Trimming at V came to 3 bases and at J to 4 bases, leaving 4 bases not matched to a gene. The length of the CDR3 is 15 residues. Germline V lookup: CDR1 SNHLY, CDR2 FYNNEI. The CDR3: CASSDTGTGNQPQHF. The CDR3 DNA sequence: TGTGCCAGCAGTGACACCGGGACAGGGAATCAGCCCCAGCATTTT.

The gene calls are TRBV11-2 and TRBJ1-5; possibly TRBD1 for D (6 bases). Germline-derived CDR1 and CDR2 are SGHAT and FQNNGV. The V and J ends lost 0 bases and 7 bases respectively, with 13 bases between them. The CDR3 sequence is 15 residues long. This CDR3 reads CASSLDSGQGQPQHF. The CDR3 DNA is TGTGCCAGCAGCTTAGATTCCGGGCAGGGGCAGCCCCAGCATTTT.

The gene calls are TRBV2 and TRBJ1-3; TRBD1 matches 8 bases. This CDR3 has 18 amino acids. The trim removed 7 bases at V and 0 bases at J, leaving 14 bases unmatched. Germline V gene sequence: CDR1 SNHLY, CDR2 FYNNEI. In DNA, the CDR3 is TGTGCCAGCACATCACAGCAGGGACAGGTTTTCTCTGGAAACACCATATATTTT. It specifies CASTSQQGQVFSGNTIYF.

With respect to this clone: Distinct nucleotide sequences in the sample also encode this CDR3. In nucleotides, the CDR3 is TGTGCCAGCAGCGTAGGGGGCGGTCGATCCTACGAGCAGTACTTC. Residues: CASSVGGGRSYEQYF. This chain uses TRBV9 with TRBJ2-7; a weak D match, TRBD1 (5 bases). V lost 0 bases to trimming and J lost 1 base, with 11 bases between them. The CDR3 is 15 residues long. Germline loops: CDR1 SGDLS, CDR2 YYNGEE. Variable domain in full (rest from reference TRBV9 and TRBJ2-7): DSGVTQTPKHLITATGQRVTLRCSPRSGDLSVYWYQQSLDQGLQFLIQYYNGEERAKGNILERFSAQQFPDLHSELNLSSLELGDSALYFCASSVGGGRSYEQYFGPGTRLTVT.

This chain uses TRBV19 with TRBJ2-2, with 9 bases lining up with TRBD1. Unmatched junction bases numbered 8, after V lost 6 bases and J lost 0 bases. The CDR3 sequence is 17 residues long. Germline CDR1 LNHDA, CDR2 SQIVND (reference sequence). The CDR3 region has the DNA TGTGCCAGTAGCCAGCCGGGACAGGGCCCGAACACCGGGGAGCTGTTTTTT. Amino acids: CASSQPGQGPNTGELFF.

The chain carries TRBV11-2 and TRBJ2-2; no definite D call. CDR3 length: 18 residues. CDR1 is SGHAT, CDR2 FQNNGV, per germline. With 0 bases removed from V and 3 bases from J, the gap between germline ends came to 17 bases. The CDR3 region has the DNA TGTGCCAGCAGCTTAGATTCTGGCGCCGGGCCAGACACCGGGGAGCTGTTTTTT. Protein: CASSLDSGAGPDTGELFF.

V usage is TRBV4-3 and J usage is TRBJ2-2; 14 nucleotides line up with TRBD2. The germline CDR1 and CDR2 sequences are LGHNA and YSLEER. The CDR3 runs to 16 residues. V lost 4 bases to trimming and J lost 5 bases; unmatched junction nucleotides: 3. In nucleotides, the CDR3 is TGCGCCAGCAGCCCGGGACTAGCGGGAGTGACCGGGGAGCTGTTTTTT. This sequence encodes CASSPGLAGVTGELFF.

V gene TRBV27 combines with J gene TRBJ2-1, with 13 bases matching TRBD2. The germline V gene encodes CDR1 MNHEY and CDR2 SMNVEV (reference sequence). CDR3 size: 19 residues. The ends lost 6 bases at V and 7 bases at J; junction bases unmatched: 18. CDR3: CASSRYPPGLAGEGNEQFF. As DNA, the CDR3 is TGTGCCAGCAGCCGCTATCCCCCAGGACTAGCGGGAGAAGGAAATGAGCAGTTCTTC.

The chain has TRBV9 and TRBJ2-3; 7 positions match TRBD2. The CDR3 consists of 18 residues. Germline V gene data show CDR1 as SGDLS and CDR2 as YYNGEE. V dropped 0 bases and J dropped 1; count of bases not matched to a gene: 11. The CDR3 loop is CASSVGGGTYGGTDTQYF. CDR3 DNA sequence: TGTGCCAGCAGCGTAGGGGGAGGGACCTACGGGGGCACAGATACGCAGTATTTT.

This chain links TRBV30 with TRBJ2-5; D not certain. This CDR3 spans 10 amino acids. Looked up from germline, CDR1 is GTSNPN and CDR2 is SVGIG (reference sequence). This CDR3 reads CTWAKRTQYF. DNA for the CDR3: TGTACATGGGCTAAGAGAACCCAGTACTTC. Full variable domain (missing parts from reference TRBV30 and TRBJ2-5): SQTIHQWPATLVQPVGSPLSLECTVEGTSNPNLYWYRQAAGRGLQLLFYSVGIGQISSEVPQNLSASRPQDRQFILSSKKLLLSDSGFYLCTWAKRTQYFGPGTRLLVL.

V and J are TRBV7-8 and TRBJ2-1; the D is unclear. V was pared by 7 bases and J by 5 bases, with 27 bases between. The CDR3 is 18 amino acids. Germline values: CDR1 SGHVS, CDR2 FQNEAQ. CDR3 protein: CASTKILSPGTGDNEQFF. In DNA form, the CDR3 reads TGTGCCAGCACCAAAATCCTCTCTCCCGGCACTGGGGACAATGAGCAGTTCTTC.

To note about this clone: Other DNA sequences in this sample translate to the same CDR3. The CDR3 nucleotides read TGTGCCAGCAGTGAACGGCTAGACCAAGAGACCCAGTACTTC. As protein: CASSERLDQETQYF. The rearrangement links TRBV2 to TRBJ2-5; D is undetermined. Germline CDR1 and CDR2: SNHLY and FYNNEI. The CDR3 is made up of 14 amino acids. The V gene lost 2 bases and the J gene lost 0 bases, with 7 bases spanning the gap.

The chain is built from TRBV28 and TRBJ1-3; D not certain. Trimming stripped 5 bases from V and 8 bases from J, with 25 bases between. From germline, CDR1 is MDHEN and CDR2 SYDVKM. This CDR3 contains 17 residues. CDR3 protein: CASSPRTAFVGWDTIYF. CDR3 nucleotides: TGTGCCAGCAGTCCTAGGACTGCGTTTGTGGGCTGGGACACCATATATTTT.

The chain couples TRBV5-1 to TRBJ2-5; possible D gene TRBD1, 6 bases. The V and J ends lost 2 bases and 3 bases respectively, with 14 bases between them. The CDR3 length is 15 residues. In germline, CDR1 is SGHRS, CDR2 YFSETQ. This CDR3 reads CASSFGWTAEETQYF. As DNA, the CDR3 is TGCGCCAGCAGCTTTGGGTGGACAGCCGAAGAGACCCAGTACTTC.

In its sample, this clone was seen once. The CDR3 reads CASSLSGTGEGRDQPQHF. In DNA form, the CDR3 reads TGTGCCAGCAGCCTGTCCGGGACAGGGGAAGGGAGGGATCAGCCCCAGCATTTT. This sequence joins TRBV5-5 and TRBJ1-5, with 10 bases matching TRBD1. This CDR3 spans 18 amino acids. Germline V gene lookup returns CDR1 SGHKS and CDR2 YYEKEE (reference sequence). With 4 bases clipped from V and 5 bases from J, the junction kept 15 bases outside the gene matches. The full variable domain, with the rest looked up from reference TRBV5-5 and TRBJ1-5, is DAGVTQSPTHLIKTRGQQVTLRCSPISGHKSVSWYQQVLGQGPQFIFQYYEKEERGRGNFPDRFSARQFPNYSSELNVNALLLGDSALYLCASSLSGTGEGRDQPQHFGDGTRLSIL.

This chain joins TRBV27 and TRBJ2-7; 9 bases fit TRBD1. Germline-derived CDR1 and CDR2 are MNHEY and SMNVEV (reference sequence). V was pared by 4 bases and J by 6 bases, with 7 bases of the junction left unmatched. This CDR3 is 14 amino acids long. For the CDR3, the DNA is TGTGCCAGCAGTTCTGGGACAGGGTGGTCCGAGCAGTACTTC. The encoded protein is CASSSGTGWSEQYF.

CDR3 amino acids: CASSLPGTGAYEQYF. In nucleotides, the CDR3 is TGCGCCAGCAGCTTACCCGGGACAGGGGCCTACGAGCAGTACTTC. The chain recombines TRBV5-1 with TRBJ2-7; 10 nucleotides align to TRBD1. The CDR3 length is 15 residues. V shed 2 bases, J shed 2 bases, and the junction held 4 bases outside the gene matches. Germline V lookup: CDR1 SGHRS, CDR2 YFSETQ. Full variable domain (rest looked up from reference TRBV5-1 and TRBJ2-7): KAGVTQTPRYLIKTRGQQVTLSCSPISGHRSVSWYQQTPGQGLQFLFEYFSETQRNKGNFPGRFSGRQFSNSRSEMNVSTLELGDSALYLCASSLPGTGAYEQYFGPGTRLTVT.

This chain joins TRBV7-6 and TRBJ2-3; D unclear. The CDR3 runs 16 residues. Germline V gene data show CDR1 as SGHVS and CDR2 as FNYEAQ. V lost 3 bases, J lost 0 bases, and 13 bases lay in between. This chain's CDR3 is CASSFRIKGSTDTQYF. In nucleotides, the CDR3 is TGTGCCAGCAGCTTTCGGATTAAGGGTAGCACAGATACGCAGTATTTT. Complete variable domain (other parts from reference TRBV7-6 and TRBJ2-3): GAGVSQSPRYKVTKRGQDVALRCDPISGHVSLYWYRQALGQGPEFLTYFNYEAQQDKSGLPNDRFSAERPEGSISTLTIQRTEQRDSAMYRCASSFRIKGSTDTQYFGPGTRLTVL.

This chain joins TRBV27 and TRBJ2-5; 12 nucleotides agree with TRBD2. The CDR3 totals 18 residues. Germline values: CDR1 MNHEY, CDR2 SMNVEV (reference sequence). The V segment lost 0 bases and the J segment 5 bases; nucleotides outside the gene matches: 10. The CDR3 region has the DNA TGTGCCAGCAGTTTATCGAGTAATCTAGCGGGAGGGAAGGAGACCCAGTACTTC. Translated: CASSLSSNLAGGKETQYF.

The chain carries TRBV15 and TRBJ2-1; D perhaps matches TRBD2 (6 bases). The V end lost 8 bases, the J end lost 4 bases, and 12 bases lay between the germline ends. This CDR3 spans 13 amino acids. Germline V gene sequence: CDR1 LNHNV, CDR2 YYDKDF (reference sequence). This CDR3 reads CATWGTHYNEQFF. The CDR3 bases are TGTGCCACCTGGGGGACTCATTACAATGAGCAGTTCTTC.

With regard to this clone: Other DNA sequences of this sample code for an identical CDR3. CDR3 coding DNA: TGTGCCAGCAGTTACGCAGGGCCGAACACTGAAGCTTTCTTT. Translation gives CASSYAGPNTEAFF. The chain links TRBV6-5 to TRBJ1-1; TRBD1 is a possible D gene (5 bases). The germline CDR1 and CDR2 sequences are MNHEY and SVGAGI. CDR3 length equals 14 residues. The V and J ends lost 2 bases and 1 base respectively, with 8 bases between them.

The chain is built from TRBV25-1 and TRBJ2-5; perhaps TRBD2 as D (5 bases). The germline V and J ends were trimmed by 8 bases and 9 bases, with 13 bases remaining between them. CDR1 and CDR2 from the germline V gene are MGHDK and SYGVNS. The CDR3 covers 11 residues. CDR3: CASGLAAPQYF. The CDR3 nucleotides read TGTGCCAGCGGTCTAGCTGCCCCCCAGTACTTC.

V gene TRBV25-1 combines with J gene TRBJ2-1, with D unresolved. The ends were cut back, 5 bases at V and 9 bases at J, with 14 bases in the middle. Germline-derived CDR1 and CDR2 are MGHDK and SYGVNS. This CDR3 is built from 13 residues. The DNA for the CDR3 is TGTGCCAGCAGTCACGACTTAGGCGGTGAGCAGTTCTTC. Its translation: CASSHDLGGEQFF.

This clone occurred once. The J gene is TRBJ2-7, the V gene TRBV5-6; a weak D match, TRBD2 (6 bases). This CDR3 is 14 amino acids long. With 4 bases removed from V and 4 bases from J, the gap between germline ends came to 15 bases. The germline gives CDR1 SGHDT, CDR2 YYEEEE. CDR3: CASSGGFLGYEQYF. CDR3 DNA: TGTGCCAGCAGCGGAGGGTTTCTCGGGTACGAGCAGTACTTC.